Below are 23 T cell receptor beta chains sequenced from a single sample in a study of vaccination and CD4 T cells after COVID-19. The antigens these receptors bind are not known. Cultured CD4+ T cell DNA underwent sequencing with the Oncomine TCR Beta short-read assay. TCRdb reprocessed the PCR reads with MiXCR, giving one entry per CDR3 protein. The data contain about 7,000 distinct CDR3 sequences, about 33% of them singletons. Treatment given: approximately 11-day PBMC culture with coronavirus spike peptide pools or control peptides (ViraFEST assay). It was before the COVID-19 pandemic (2011-2018) that the unexposed donor's CD4+ T cells were collected. Sample: CD4+ T cells from blood, cultured in vitro. The receptors here all came from a human donor in good health.

The chain uses TRBV5-1 and TRBJ1-2; TRBD1 agrees at 9 bases. The CDR3 loop spans 15 amino acids. Germline trimming cut 4 bases from V and 1 base from J; bases unmatched to any gene: 5. Germline CDR1 is SGHRS and CDR2 is YFSETQ. The CDR3 sequence is CASSPTGGLNYGYTF. CDR3 sequence (DNA): TGCGCCAGCAGCCCCACAGGGGGCCTTAACTATGGCTACACCTTC.

This clonotype showed up just a few times. The chain employs TRBV24-1 and TRBJ2-3; tentatively, D is TRBD1 (7 bases). V lost 4 bases, J lost 1 base, and 14 bases lay in between. The CDR3 length is 16 residues. Germline V gene lookup returns CDR1 KGHDR and CDR2 SFDVKD. The CDR3 region has the DNA TGTGCCACCAGTGACTCGGGCAGGGGGGGCACAGATACGCAGTATTTT. As protein: CATSDSGRGGTDTQYF.

This clonotype showed up just a few times. The V call is TRBV6-1, the J call TRBJ1-1; TRBD1 matches 8 bases. Germline loops: CDR1 MNHNS, CDR2 SASEGT. With V trimmed by 2 bases and J by 5 bases, 4 bases remained unmatched. The CDR3 totals 14 residues. The CDR3 DNA sequence: TGTGCCAGCAGTGAAAGGGACAGGTGGACTGAAGCTTTCTTT. Translated: CASSERDRWTEAFF.

V usage is TRBV20-1 and J usage is TRBJ2-7; a possible D gene is TRBD1 (5 bases). V gave up 4 bases and J gave up 5 bases, with 12 bases separating them. Germline V gene sequence: CDR1 DFQATT, CDR2 SNEGSKA (reference sequence). This CDR3 has 12 residues. Here the CDR3 DNA reads TGCAGTGCTACGGAACTGGGGCACGAGCAGTACTTC. Residues: CSATELGHEQYF.

The chain is built from TRBV6-1 and TRBJ1-3, with D unresolved. The CDR3 is made up of 15 amino acids. Germline V gene lookup returns CDR1 MNHNS and CDR2 SASEGT. The V gene lost 9 bases and the J gene lost 0 bases, with 15 bases spanning the gap. CDR3 residues: CASILSGSSGNTIYF. Written as DNA, the CDR3 is TGTGCCAGTATACTATCTGGGAGCTCTGGAAACACCATATATTTT.

The chain uses TRBV7-9 and TRBJ2-7; D is unresolved. With 3 bases removed from V and 0 bases from J, the gap between germline ends came to 12 bases. The CDR3 extends over 15 amino acids. Per the germline V gene, CDR1 is SEHNR and CDR2 is FQNEAQ (reference sequence). Written as DNA, the CDR3 is TGTGCCAGCAGCTTTGGTGACGGAAACTCCTACGAGCAGTACTTC. Residues: CASSFGDGNSYEQYF. The full variable domain, completed using reference TRBV7-9 and TRBJ2-7, is DTGVSQNPRHKITKRGQNVTFRCDPISEHNRLYWYRQTLGQGPEFLTYFQNEAQLEKSRLLSDRFSAERPKGSFSTLEIQRTEQGDSAMYLCASSFGDGNSYEQYFGPGTRLTVT.

This clonotype ranks as large. The chain carries TRBV12-3 or TRBV12-4 and TRBJ2-7, with 10 nucleotides matching TRBD2. The CDR3 runs 20 residues. The V gene end was trimmed by 1 base and the J gene end by 3 bases; junction bases not matched to a gene: 18. The CDR3 loop reads CASSLGTGTSALRRDYEQYF. The CDR3 DNA reads as TGTGCCAGCAGTTTAGGGACCGGGACTAGCGCTCTCCGGAGAGACTACGAGCAGTACTTC.

This sequence joins TRBV15 and TRBJ1-5; D remains unclear. CDR1 and CDR2 from the germline V gene are LNHNV and YYDKDF (reference sequence). The V end lost 0 bases, the J end lost 4 bases, and 1 base lay between the germline ends. The CDR3 has 12 amino acids. CDR3 loop: CATSRDNQPQHF. The CDR3 DNA reads TGTGCCACCAGCAGAGATAATCAGCCCCAGCATTTT.

V and J are TRBV7-9 and TRBJ1-5; tentative D call: TRBD1 (6 bases). Trimming removed 5 bases at V and 5 bases at J, with 13 bases between. The CDR3 has 14 residues. The V gene's germline CDR1 is SEHNR and CDR2 FQNEAQ (reference sequence). The CDR3 DNA reads as TGTGCCAGCAGCAGGACAGCGAACGATCAGCCCCAGCATTTT. Translation gives CASSRTANDQPQHF.

This clonotype was seen a handful of times. J is TRBJ1-1 and V is TRBV20-1, with TRBD1 as a possible D gene (6 bases). The CDR3 loop spans 12 amino acids. From germline, CDR1 is DFQATT and CDR2 SNEGSKA (reference sequence). Between the trimmed V and J ends, which lost 6 bases and 10 bases, there was a span of 18 bases. CDR3 sequence: CSAPTGGGGAFF. The CDR3 DNA reads as TGCAGTGCCCCGACAGGAGGAGGTGGAGCTTTCTTT.

By its share, this clonotype is medium-sized. The V and J genes are TRBV30 and TRBJ1-1; possibly TRBD1 for D (5 bases). V was pared by 3 bases and J by 0 bases, with 8 bases between. The CDR3 spans 13 residues. In germline, CDR1 is GTSNPN, CDR2 SVGIG (reference sequence). For the CDR3, the DNA is TGTGCCTGGAGCAGGGCCTTGAACACTGAAGCTTTCTTT. Protein sequence: CAWSRALNTEAFF.

This clonotype was counted between two and nine times. The chain recombines TRBV28 with TRBJ1-5; D gene unclear. V dropped 7 bases and J dropped 4 bases, with 8 bases sitting between them. The germline V gene encodes CDR1 MDHEN and CDR2 SYDVKM. The CDR3 contains 12 residues. The CDR3 coding sequence is TGTGCCAGCAAAATACCGAATCAGCCCCAGCATTTT. This sequence encodes CASKIPNQPQHF. The full variable domain, rest sourced from reference TRBV28 and TRBJ1-5, is DVKVTQSSRYLVKRTGEKVFLECVQDMDHENMFWYRQDPGLGLRLIYFSYDVKMKEKGDIPEGYSVSREKKERFSLILESASTNQTSMYLCASKIPNQPQHFGDGTRLSIL.

J is TRBJ1-2 and V is TRBV24-1; no definite D call. This CDR3 has 16 residues. The V end lost 8 bases, the J end lost 0 bases, and 18 bases lay between the germline ends. Germline V lookup: CDR1 KGHDR, CDR2 SFDVKD. The CDR3 here is CATNQCRSTPNYGYTF. The CDR3 region has the DNA TGTGCCACCAACCAGTGCAGATCAACCCCTAACTATGGCTACACCTTC.

This clonotype came up a few times. The chain uses TRBV30 and TRBJ1-2; D unclear. The CDR3 is made up of 15 amino acids. With 2 bases removed from V and 6 bases from J, the gap between germline ends came to 19 bases. The germline V gene encodes CDR1 GTSNPN and CDR2 SVGIG (reference sequence). The CDR3 region is CAWSLGASGRNGYTF. The CDR3, as DNA: TGTGCCTGGAGTTTGGGAGCCTCAGGACGGAATGGCTACACCTTC. Complete variable domain (other parts from reference TRBV30 and TRBJ1-2): SQTIHQWPATLVQPVGSPLSLECTVEGTSNPNLYWYRQAAGRGLQLLFYSVGIGQISSEVPQNLSASRPQDRQFILSSKKLLLSDSGFYLCAWSLGASGRNGYTFGSGTRLTVV.

The V call is TRBV6-4, the J call TRBJ1-1, with 9 bases that match TRBD1. Germline V gives CDR1 MRHNA, CDR2 SNTAGT. With V trimmed by 4 bases and J by 7 bases, 7 bases remained unmatched. The CDR3 sequence is 14 residues long. CDR3 amino acids: CASSGTPGQGEAFF. CDR3 coding DNA: TGTGCCAGCAGTGGCACGCCGGGACAGGGTGAAGCTTTCTTT.

J is TRBJ1-1 and V is TRBV5-8; D may be TRBD1 (6 bases). V lost 5 bases to trimming and J lost 3 bases, with 17 bases between them. CDR3 size: 15 residues. CDR1 is SGHTS, CDR2 YDEGEE, per germline. The CDR3 loop is CASRLRGHPDTEAFF. CDR3 DNA sequence: TGTGCCAGCAGACTCCGGGGACATCCAGACACTGAAGCTTTCTTT.

The CDR3 sequence is CASSRTGTQGAGELFF. The CDR3 nucleotides read TGTGCCAGCAGTCGCACCGGGACTCAGGGAGCCGGGGAGCTGTTTTTT. V and J are TRBV27 and TRBJ2-2, with D maybe TRBD2 (6 bases). The V end was cut by 5 bases, the J end by 6 bases, with 19 bases between. There are 16 residues in the CDR3. Germline V gene sequence: CDR1 MNHEY, CDR2 SMNVEV (reference sequence).

V is TRBV5-1 and J is TRBJ1-1; D gene uncertain. The CDR3 has 12 residues. Germline-derived CDR1 and CDR2 are SGHRS and YFSETQ. V lost 7 bases and J 1 base, leaving 8 bases between the germline ends. The CDR3 bases are TGCGCCAGCCGGATCCAGAACACTGAAGCTTTCTTT. Amino acid sequence: CASRIQNTEAFF.

The V gene is TRBV7-6, the J gene TRBJ2-1; the match to TRBD2 covers 8 bases. Germline CDR1 SGHVS, CDR2 FNYEAQ. This CDR3 is built from 14 residues. J gave up 7 bases and V 5 bases, and 7 bases lay outside the gene matches. This CDR3 reads CASSLMGGRNEQFF. The CDR3, as DNA: TGTGCCAGCAGCCTCATGGGCGGGAGGAATGAGCAGTTCTTC.

As concerns this clonotype: A junction boundary mismatches the germline segment, possibly from a read error. The V gene is TRBV29-1, the J gene TRBJ1-1; D not resolved. The CDR3 contains 10 residues. Germline V gives CDR1 SQVTM, CDR2 ANQGSEA. The CDR3 DNA sequence: TGCAGCGTAGTACACACTGAAGCTTTCTTC. The encoded protein is CSVVHTEAFF.

The chain employs TRBV6-1 and TRBJ2-7; 8 bases line up with TRBD1. Losses at the gene ends were 8 bases for V and 1 base for J; bases not matched to a gene: 10. This CDR3 is 15 amino acids long. Per the germline V gene, CDR1 is MNHNS and CDR2 is SASEGT. This chain's CDR3 is CASGRGQGMSYEQYF. CDR3 in DNA: TGTGCCAGCGGCCGCGGACAGGGAATGTCCTACGAGCAGTACTTC.

This chain joins TRBV6-2 or TRBV6-3 and TRBJ2-3, with TRBD2 matching over 10 bases. Germline-derived CDR1 and CDR2 are MNHEY and SVGEGT. The junction had 0 bases not matched to a gene; V was cut back by 2 bases and J by 4 bases. There are 14 residues in the CDR3. The CDR3 loop is CASSYGTSADTQYF. CDR3 nucleotides: TGTGCCAGCAGTTACGGGACTAGCGCAGATACGCAGTATTTT.

In this sample, this clonotype turned up a few times. The V and J genes are TRBV6-1 and TRBJ2-2; D call uncertain. V was clipped by 6 bases and J by 1 base, with 9 bases between them. The CDR3 runs 14 residues. Germline values: CDR1 MNHNS, CDR2 SASEGT. The chain's CDR3 is CASSIQRNTGELFF. CDR3 coding DNA: TGTGCCAGCAGCATACAGAGGAACACCGGGGAGCTGTTTTTT.